This T cell receptor beta chain appears in the sequencing data of a study of cytomegalovirus exposure and HLA in healthy donors. Study in general: Across around 400 genotyped donors, roughly 85% landed in the Caucasian-associated ancestry cluster.

There are a few counts of this clone. Germline V gene sequence: CDR1 MNHNS, CDR2 SASEGT. The CDR3 extends over 15 amino acids. V shed 10 bases and J 7 bases; nucleotides not matched to a gene: 11. The study ran its PCR with 60 Vbeta and 13 Jbeta primers. Data came from immunoSEQ multiplex PCR; TCRdb stores just in-frame clones and leaves some out. The sample lists some 150,000 clones; approximately 10% were seen once. The chain carries TRBV6-1 and TRBJ2-3; 13 bases agree with TRBD2. This sequence was found in a middle-aged woman in good health and CMV-seropositive. The material sequenced was PBMCs. CDR3 residues: CATQTSGGAMYTQYF. The CDR3 region has the DNA TGTGCCACCCAAACTAGCGGGGGGGCTATGTATACGCAGTATTTT.